One sample yielded the 6 T cell receptor beta chains listed below, sequenced in a study of T cells after yellow fever vaccination. TCRdb ran MiXCR on the 5' RACE reads and lists one entry per CDR3 protein. Here the sample spans 300,000 to 400,000 distinct CDR3 sequences, more than 8.5% being singletons. The source material was PBMCs, sampled on the day of the first yellow fever vaccination. These receptor sequences come from a man between 18 and 35 years old who received the YFV17D yellow fever vaccine.

V is TRBV12-3 or TRBV12-4 and J is TRBJ1-2, with TRBD1 matching 9 bases. With V trimmed by 7 bases and J by 7 bases, 16 bases remained unmatched. This CDR3 is 16 amino acids long. CDR3 in amino acids: CASTPGGTGHSGGYTF. The CDR3 DNA sequence: TGTGCCAGCACTCCAGGGGGGACAGGGCATTCGGGTGGCTACACCTTC.

This clonotype was seen a handful of times. The chain is built from TRBV5-4 and TRBJ2-3, with no clear D. Between the trimmed V and J ends, which lost 9 bases and 6 bases, there was a span of 17 bases. The CDR3 has 13 residues. From germline, CDR1 is SGHNT and CDR2 YYREEE (reference sequence). In DNA form, the CDR3 reads TGTGCCACCTTAAACGGAGAGGTGGATACGCAGTATTTT. As protein: CATLNGEVDTQYF.

At least ten counts were recorded for this clonotype. The chain uses TRBV27 and TRBJ2-7; D is uncertain. Germline-derived CDR1 and CDR2 are MNHEY and SMNVEV (reference sequence). This CDR3 is 12 amino acids long. Between the trimmed V and J ends, which lost 7 bases and 2 bases, there was a span of 9 bases. CDR3 loop: CASIPRTYEQYV. DNA of the CDR3: TGTGCCAGCATCCCGAGAACCTACGAGCAGTACGTC.

The chain employs TRBV29-1 and TRBJ2-1; D might be TRBD1 (5 bases). The CDR3 length is 15 residues. Trimming stripped 4 bases from V and 7 bases from J, with 20 bases between. Germline V gives CDR1 SQVTM, CDR2 ANQGSEA. As DNA, the CDR3 is TGCAGCGTTGGACCTGGCAGGGTCAGTAGTAATGAGCAGTTCTTC. Its translation: CSVGPGRVSSNEQFF.

V usage is TRBV4-2 and J usage is TRBJ2-2, with D perhaps TRBD1 or TRBD2 (5 bases each). The CDR3 spans 17 residues. Germline CDR1 reads LGHNA; CDR2 reads YNFKEQ. Trimming stripped 0 bases from V and 0 bases from J, with 11 bases between. CDR3 bases: TGTGCCAGCAGCCAAGAGGTGGGGGTTCCGAACACCGGGGAGCTGTTTTTT. This codes for CASSQEVGVPNTGELFF.

At least ten counts were recorded for this clonotype. The chain is built from TRBV27 and TRBJ1-4; possibly TRBD1 for D (5 bases). Germline V gene lookup returns CDR1 MNHEY and CDR2 SMNVEV (reference sequence). Trimming removed 11 bases from V and 2 bases from J, with 18 bases in between. This CDR3 spans 15 amino acids. The CDR3 DNA reads as TGTGCCTCTGCCCCTATCGGGGGGACTAATGAAAAACTGTTTTTT. It translates to CASAPIGGTNEKLFF.